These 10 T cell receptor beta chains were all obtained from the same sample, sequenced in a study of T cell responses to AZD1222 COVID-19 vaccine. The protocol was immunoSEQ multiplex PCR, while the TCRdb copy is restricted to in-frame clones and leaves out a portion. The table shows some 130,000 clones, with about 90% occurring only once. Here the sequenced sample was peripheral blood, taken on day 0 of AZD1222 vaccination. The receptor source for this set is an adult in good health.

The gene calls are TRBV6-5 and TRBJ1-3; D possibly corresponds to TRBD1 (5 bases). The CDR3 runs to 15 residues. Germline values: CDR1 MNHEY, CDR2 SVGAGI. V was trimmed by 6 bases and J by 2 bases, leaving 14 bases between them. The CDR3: CASSLSPGAGNTIYF. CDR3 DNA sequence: TGTGCCAGCAGCCTCTCCCCGGGGGCTGGAAACACCATATATTTT.

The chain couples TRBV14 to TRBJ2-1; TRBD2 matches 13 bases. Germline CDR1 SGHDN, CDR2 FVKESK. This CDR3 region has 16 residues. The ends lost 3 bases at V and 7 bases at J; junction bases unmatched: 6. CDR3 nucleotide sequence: TGTGCCAGCAGCCAGCTCCCGGGACTAGCGGGAAATGAGCAGTTCTTC. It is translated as CASSQLPGLAGNEQFF.

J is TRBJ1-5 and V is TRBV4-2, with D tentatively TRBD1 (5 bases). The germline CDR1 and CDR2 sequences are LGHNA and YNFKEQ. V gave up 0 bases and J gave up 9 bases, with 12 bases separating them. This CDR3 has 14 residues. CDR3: CASSQDLGPRPQHF. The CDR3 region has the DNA TGTGCCAGCAGCCAAGATCTGGGGCCTCGGCCCCAGCATTTT.

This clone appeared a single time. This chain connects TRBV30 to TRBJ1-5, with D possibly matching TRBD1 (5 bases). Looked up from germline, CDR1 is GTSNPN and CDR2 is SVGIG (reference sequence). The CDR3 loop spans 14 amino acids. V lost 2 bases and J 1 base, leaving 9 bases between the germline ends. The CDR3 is CAWSRGWSNQPQHF. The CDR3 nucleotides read TGTGCCTGGAGTCGGGGGTGGAGCAATCAGCCCCAGCATTTT.

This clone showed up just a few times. CDR3 in amino acids: CASSLVTAGYNEQFF. The CDR3 DNA is TGTGCCAGCAGCTTAGTCACAGCGGGGTACAATGAGCAGTTCTTC. The chain carries TRBV7-9 and TRBJ2-1; 7 nucleotides line up with TRBD2. Trimming removed 1 base from V and 4 bases from J; junction bases left unmatched: 4. The CDR3 has 15 residues. Germline CDR1 reads SEHNR; CDR2 reads FQNEAQ (reference sequence).

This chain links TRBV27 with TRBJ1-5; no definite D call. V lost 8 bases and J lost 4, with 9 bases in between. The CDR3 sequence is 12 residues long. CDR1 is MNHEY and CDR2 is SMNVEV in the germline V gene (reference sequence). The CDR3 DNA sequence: TGTGCCAGCCGCCTGGGGAATCAGCCCCAGCATTTT. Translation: CASRLGNQPQHF.

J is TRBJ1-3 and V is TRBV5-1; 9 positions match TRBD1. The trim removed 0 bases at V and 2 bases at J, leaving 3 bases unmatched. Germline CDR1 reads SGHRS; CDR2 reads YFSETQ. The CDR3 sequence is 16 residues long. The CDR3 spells CASSLEGQGTGNTIYF. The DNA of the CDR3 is TGCGCCAGCAGCTTGGAAGGACAGGGGACTGGAAACACCATATATTTT.

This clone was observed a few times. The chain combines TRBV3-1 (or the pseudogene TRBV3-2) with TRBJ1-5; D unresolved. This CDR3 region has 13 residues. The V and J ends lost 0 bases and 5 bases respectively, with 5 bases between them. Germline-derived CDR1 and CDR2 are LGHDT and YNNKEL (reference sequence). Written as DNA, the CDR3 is TGTGCCAGCAGCCAAGAGGGTGATCAGCCCCAGCATTTT. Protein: CASSQEGDQPQHF.

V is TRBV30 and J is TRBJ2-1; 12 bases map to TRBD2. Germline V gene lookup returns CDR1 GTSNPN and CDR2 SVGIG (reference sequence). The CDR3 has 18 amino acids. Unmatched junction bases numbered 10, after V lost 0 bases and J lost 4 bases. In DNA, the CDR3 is TGTGCCTGGAGTGTCCCAAGGGGACTAGCGGGTGCATACAATGAGCAGTTCTTC. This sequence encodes CAWSVPRGLAGAYNEQFF.

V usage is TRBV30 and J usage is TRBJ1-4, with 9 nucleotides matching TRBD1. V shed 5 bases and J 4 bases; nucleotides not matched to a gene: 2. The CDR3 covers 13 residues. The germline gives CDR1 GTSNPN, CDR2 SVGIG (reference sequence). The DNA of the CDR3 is TGTGCCTGGGGGACAGGGAGTAATGAAAAACTGTTTTTT. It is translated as CAWGTGSNEKLFF.